This is a list of T cell receptor beta chains from one sample in a study of CD8 T cells in ankylosing spondylitis. TCRdb passed the 5' RACE reads through MiXCR, listing each CDR3 protein once. This table holds a few hundred thousand distinct CDR3 sequences, under 25% found once. Sequencing used blood, either unsorted or a sorted T cell fraction (not recorded which). The receptors shown here come from a male donor with ankylosing spondylitis. CDR3s include the opening cysteine and the closing phenylalanine or tryptophan. D genes are given only for firm matches. The size of a clone is reported for some rows only, either as once, few or many, or as a class for expanded clones.

>NA|TRBV4-2|many|TRBJ1-5
TGTGCCAGCAGCCAAGATCTTGGGGGTCAGGGCAATCAGCCCCAGCATTTT
CASSQDLGGQGNQPQHF
>TRBD1|TRBV6-5|NA|TRBJ2-7
TGTGCCAGCAGTTACCCGCGACAGGGTAATTACGAGCAGTACTTC
CASSYPRQGNYEQYF
>TRBD2|TRBV5-1|few|TRBJ2-7
TGCGCCAGCAGCTTGGGGACTAGCGGGACCAACGAGCAGTACTTC
CASSLGTSGTNEQYF
>TRBD2|TRBV5-1|NA|TRBJ2-1
TGCGCCAGCAGCGCGACTAGCGATCGTGAGCAGTTCTTC
CASSATSDREQFF
>TRBD2|TRBV20-1|NA|TRBJ2-2
TGCAGTGCTGAACTAGCGGGAGGGCCCCGGGAGCTGTTTTTT
CSAELAGGPRELFF
>NA|TRBV3-1|few|TRBJ2-5
TGTGCCAGCAGCCAAGTAGCTGAGACCCAGTACTTC
CASSQVAETQYF
>TRBD1|TRBV2|few|TRBJ2-1
TGTGCCAGCAGTGAATACGGGACAGGACCCTACAATGAGCAGTTCTTC
CASSEYGTGPYNEQFF
>TRBD2|TRBV29-1|NA|TRBJ2-5
TGCAGCGTTATGACTAGCCTGGAGACCCAGTACTTC
CSVMTSLETQYF
>NA|TRBV6-2/TRBV6-3|few|TRBJ2-1
TGTGCCAGCAGTTACGGGTACTACAATGAGCAGTTCTTC
CASSYGYYNEQFF
>TRBD1|TRBV19|NA|TRBJ1-2
TGTGCCAGTAGCCTCCTAACAGGGGCCAACTATGGCTACACCTTC
CASSLLTGANYGYTF
>NA|TRBV7-9|NA|TRBJ2-6
TGTGCCAGCAGCGCCGCCCTATCTGGGGCCAACGTCCTGACTTTC
CASSAALSGANVLTF
>NA|TRBV4-1|NA|TRBJ2-2
TGCGCCAGCAGCCGAGGGGGACTCCAAAGGTTCTCCGGGGAGCTGTTTTTT
CASSRGGLQRFSGELFF
>NA|TRBV6-5|few|TRBJ2-7
TGTGCCAGCAGTTACTATGGCAGGGAGAAAAACGAGCAGTACTTC
CASSYYGREKNEQYF
>NA|TRBV27|few|TRBJ1-6
TGTGCCAGCAGTTTTTCTCGCGGCCCGTATAATTCACCCCTCCACTTT
CASSFSRGPYNSPLHF
>TRBD1|TRBV7-9|NA|TRBJ2-3
TGTGCCAGCAGATCAACAGGGGACACAGATACGCAGTATTTT
CASRSTGDTDTQYF
>NA|TRBV10-3|NA|TRBJ2-2
TGTGCCATCAGTGGGGGAGTAGCTTCCACCGGGGAGCTGTTTTTT
CAISGGVASTGELFF
>TRBD2|TRBV7-8|few|TRBJ2-1
TGTGCCAGCAGCTCGGGACTAGCTTACAATGAGCAGTTCTTC
CASSSGLAYNEQFF
>TRBD1|TRBV27|few|TRBJ2-5
TGTGCCAGCAAACTACAGGGGGCCGTGGAGACCCAGTACTTC
CASKLQGAVETQYF
>TRBD1|TRBV27|NA|TRBJ1-1
TGTGCCAGCAGTTTAGCGACAGGGAAGAGCACTGAAGCTTTCTTT
CASSLATGKSTEAFF
>TRBD1|TRBV29-1|few|TRBJ1-2
TGCAGCGGGGGACAGGGTGGACACCCCCGTACGGTTGACTATGGCTACACCTTC
CSGGQGGHPRTVDYGYTF
>NA|TRBV7-2|NA|TRBJ2-7
TGTGCCAGCACCACCCCGCCTTACGAGCAGTACTTC
CASTTPPYEQYF
>TRBD1|TRBV20-1|NA|TRBJ1-6
TGCAGTGCTGGGAACCCGGGACAGGCTTATAATTCACCCCTCCACTTT
CSAGNPGQAYNSPLHF
>NA|TRBV11-2|many|TRBJ1-1
TGTGCCAGCAGCCCGGGACATTTAGGCACTGAAGCTTTCTTT
CASSPGHLGTEAFF
>TRBD1|TRBV5-1|NA|TRBJ2-7
TGCGCCAGCAGCTCCCGGACAGGTCGCTACGAGCAGTACTTC
CASSSRTGRYEQYF
>NA|TRBV12-3/TRBV12-4|NA|TRBJ1-2
TGTGCCAGCAGACCTGACAGGTTATTCTATGGCTACACCTTC
CASRPDRLFYGYTF
>NA|TRBV28|NA|TRBJ1-5
TGTGCCAGCAGTTTTGGGCACAGGGCTCAGCCCCAGCATTTT
CASSFGHRAQPQHF
>NA|TRBV28|NA|TRBJ2-7
TGTGCCAGCAGTGGGATAGGGGACACCTACGAGCAGTACTTC
CASSGIGDTYEQYF
>NA|TRBV18|few|TRBJ1-1
TGTGCCAGCTCACCCATACAGGGCAACACTGAAGCTTTCTTT
CASSPIQGNTEAFF
>TRBD1|TRBV7-2|NA|TRBJ2-7
TGTGCCAGCAGCTTTCAGGGGGCTGGGGAGCAGTACTTC
CASSFQGAGEQYF
>TRBD1|TRBV4-1|many|TRBJ2-2
TGCGCCAGCAGCCAGACCGGGACAGCGAACACCGGGGAGCTGTTTTTT
CASSQTGTANTGELFF
>TRBD2|TRBV7-3|few|TRBJ2-1
TGTGCCAGCAGCGAAACCCTAGCGGGAGGTCCCAATGAGCAGTTCTTC
CASSETLAGGPNEQFF
>NA|TRBV20-1|few|TRBJ2-1
TGCAGTGCTGATCCGGGACTCTGGCACAATGAGCAGTTCTTC
CSADPGLWHNEQFF
>NA|TRBV27|many|TRBJ2-4
TGTGCCAGCAGTGTCATGGCTTCAGCCAAAAACATTCAGTACTTC
CASSVMASAKNIQYF
>NA|TRBV20-1|few|TRBJ1-1
TGCAGTGCTAGTGACAGATACACTGAAGCTTTCTTT
CSASDRYTEAFF
>TRBD2|TRBV6-5|few|TRBJ2-5
TGTGCCAGCAGTTACCCAGGGACTAGGCAAGAGACCCAGTACTTC
CASSYPGTRQETQYF
>NA|TRBV6-5|few|TRBJ2-1
TGTGCCAGCAGTTACTCGCGGCAGAGCCTCTCCTACAATGAGCAGTTCTTC
CASSYSRQSLSYNEQFF
>NA|TRBV5-1|NA|TRBJ2-3
TGCGCCAGCAGCTTCTTGCAGTCGGGCGCAGATACGCAGTATTTT
CASSFLQSGADTQYF
>NA|TRBV20-1|NA|TRBJ2-1
TGCAGTGCACCGGACCAGGCACCTCCTGAGCAGTTCTTC
CSAPDQAPPEQFF
>TRBD1|TRBV27|NA|TRBJ1-2
TGTGCCAGCAGACCGGGACAGTTAAACTATGGCTACACCTTC
CASRPGQLNYGYTF
>NA|TRBV6-6|few|TRBJ2-7
TGTGCCAGCATCCCAACTGGGTCCTACGAGCAGTACTTC
CASIPTGSYEQYF
>NA|TRBV20-1|few|TRBJ2-2
TGCAGTGCCAGTACGTTGGGACTCCCGAACACCGGGGAGCTGTTTTTT
CSASTLGLPNTGELFF
>TRBD1|TRBV20-1|NA|TRBJ1-1
TGCAGTGCTCAAGGGACAGGGTGGGAGGTGGCTGAAGCTTTCTTT
CSAQGTGWEVAEAFF
>NA|TRBV6-2/TRBV6-3|NA|TRBJ2-7
TGTGCCAGCAGTTGGGCTCACGACGAGCAGTACTTC
CASSWAHDEQYF
>TRBD2|TRBV5-1|NA|TRBJ2-5
TGCGCCAGCAGCTTGGCACTAGCGGCTCGGGAGACCCAGTACTTC
CASSLALAARETQYF
>NA|TRBV5-1|few|TRBJ1-1
TGCGCCAGCCGGGTAGAGCCTATGAACACTGAAGCTTTCTTT
CASRVEPMNTEAFF
>NA|TRBV9|few|TRBJ2-2
TGTGCCAGCAGCGTAGTGGCAGGAGCGAACACCGGGGAGCTGTTTTTT
CASSVVAGANTGELFF
>NA|TRBV2|few|TRBJ2-5
TGTGCCAGCAGTGAAGGAGTTGGTACCGTTCTTGAGACCCAGTACTTC
CASSEGVGTVLETQYF
>NA|TRBV12-3/TRBV12-4|few|TRBJ1-4
TGTGCCAGCAGTTTGGATCGGCAGTTAGGTGAAAAACTGTTTTTT
CASSLDRQLGEKLFF
>NA|TRBV12-5|once|TRBJ1-2
TGTGCTAGTGGTTTGGTAAAGTGGGGTGGCTACACCTTC
CASGLVKWGGYTF
>NA|TRBV18|NA|TRBJ1-4
TGTGCCAGCTCCCGTGAGGGGGATGGCGAAAAACTGTTTTTT
CASSREGDGEKLFF
>NA|TRBV7-2|NA|TRBJ1-2
TGTGCCAGCAGCCGGACGGGACGGGACTATGGCTACACCTTC
CASSRTGRDYGYTF
>NA|TRBV5-1|NA|TRBJ1-3
TGCGCCAGCAGCTCCGAGGTCTCTGGAAACACCATATATTTT
CASSSEVSGNTIYF
>NA|TRBV12-3/TRBV12-4|NA|TRBJ2-1
TGTGCCAGCCTACAGGGAGACGGTGAGCAGTTCTTC
CASLQGDGEQFF